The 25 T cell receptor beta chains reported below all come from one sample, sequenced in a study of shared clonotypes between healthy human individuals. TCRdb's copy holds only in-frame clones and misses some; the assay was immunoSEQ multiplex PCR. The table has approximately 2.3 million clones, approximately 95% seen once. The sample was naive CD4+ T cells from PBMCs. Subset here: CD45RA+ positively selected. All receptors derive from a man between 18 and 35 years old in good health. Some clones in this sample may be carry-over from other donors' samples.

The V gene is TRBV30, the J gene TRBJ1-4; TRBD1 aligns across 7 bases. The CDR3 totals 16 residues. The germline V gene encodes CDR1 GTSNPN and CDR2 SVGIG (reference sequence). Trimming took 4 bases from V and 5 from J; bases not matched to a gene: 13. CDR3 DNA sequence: TGTGCCTGGAAGGGGACAGAAAAAGGCCCCAATGAAAAACTGTTTTTT. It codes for CAWKGTEKGPNEKLFF.

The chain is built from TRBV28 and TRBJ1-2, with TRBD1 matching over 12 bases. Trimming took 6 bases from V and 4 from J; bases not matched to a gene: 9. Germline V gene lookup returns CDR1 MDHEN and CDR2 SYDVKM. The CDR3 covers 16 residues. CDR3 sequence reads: CASSPTGDRGLYGYTF. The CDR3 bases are TGTGCCAGCAGCCCAACGGGGGACAGGGGGCTCTATGGCTACACCTTC.

The CDR3, as DNA: TGCAGCGTTGTGGGACAGGGGTTGAATACGCAGTATTTT. Translated, it gives CSVVGQGLNTQYF. J is TRBJ2-3 and V is TRBV29-1; 10 nucleotides align to TRBD1. Germline CDR1 and CDR2: SQVTM and ANQGSEA. The CDR3 loop spans 13 amino acids. The ends lost 4 bases at V and 7 bases at J; junction bases unmatched: 5.

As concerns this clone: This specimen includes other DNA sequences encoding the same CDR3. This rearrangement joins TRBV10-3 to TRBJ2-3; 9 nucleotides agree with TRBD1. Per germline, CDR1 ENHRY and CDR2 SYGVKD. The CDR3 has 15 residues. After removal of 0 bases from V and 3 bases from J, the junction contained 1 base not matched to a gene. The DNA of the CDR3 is TGTGCCATCAGTGAGTCGGACAGGGGAACAGATACGCAGTATTTT. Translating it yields CAISESDRGTDTQYF.

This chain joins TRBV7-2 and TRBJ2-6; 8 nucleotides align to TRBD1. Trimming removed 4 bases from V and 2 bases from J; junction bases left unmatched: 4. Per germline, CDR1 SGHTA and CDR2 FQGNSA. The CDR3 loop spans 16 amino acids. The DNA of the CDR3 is TGTGCCAGCAGCTCCACGACAGGGGCTGGGGCCAACGTCCTGACTTTC. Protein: CASSSTTGAGANVLTF.

CDR3 protein: CAISGSRTGETQYF. CDR3 bases: TGTGCCATCAGTGGGTCGAGGACAGGAGAGACCCAGTACTTC. V is TRBV10-3 and J is TRBJ2-5, with TRBD1 identical over 7 bases. J lost 4 bases, V lost 4 bases, and 6 bases had no gene match. Germline CDR1 is ENHRY and CDR2 is SYGVKD. The CDR3 runs 14 residues.

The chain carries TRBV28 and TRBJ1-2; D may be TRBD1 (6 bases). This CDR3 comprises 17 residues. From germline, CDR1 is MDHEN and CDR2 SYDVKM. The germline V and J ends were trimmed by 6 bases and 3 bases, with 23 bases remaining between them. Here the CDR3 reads CASSPGGRGAAYYGYTF. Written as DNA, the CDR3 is TGTGCCAGCAGCCCCGGGGGGAGGGGGGCTGCCTACTATGGCTACACCTTC.

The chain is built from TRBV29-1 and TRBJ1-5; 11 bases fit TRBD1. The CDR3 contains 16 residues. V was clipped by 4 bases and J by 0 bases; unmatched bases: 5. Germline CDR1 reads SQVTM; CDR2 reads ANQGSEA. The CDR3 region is CSVGDRGGYSNQPQHF. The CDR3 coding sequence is TGCAGCGTTGGGGACAGGGGGGGATATAGCAATCAGCCCCAGCATTTT.

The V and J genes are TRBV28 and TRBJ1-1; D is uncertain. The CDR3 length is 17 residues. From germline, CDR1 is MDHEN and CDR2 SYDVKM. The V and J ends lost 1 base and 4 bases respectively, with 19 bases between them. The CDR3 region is CASSLYPGQARGTEAFF. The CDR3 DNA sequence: TGTGCCAGCAGTTTATATCCGGGCCAGGCCCGCGGCACTGAAGCTTTCTTT.

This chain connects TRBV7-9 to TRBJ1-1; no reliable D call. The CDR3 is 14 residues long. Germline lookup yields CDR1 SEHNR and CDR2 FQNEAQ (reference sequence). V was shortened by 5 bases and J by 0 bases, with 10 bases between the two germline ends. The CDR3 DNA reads TGTGCCAGCAGCGGGTACAGTTTGAACACTGAAGCTTTCTTT. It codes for CASSGYSLNTEAFF.

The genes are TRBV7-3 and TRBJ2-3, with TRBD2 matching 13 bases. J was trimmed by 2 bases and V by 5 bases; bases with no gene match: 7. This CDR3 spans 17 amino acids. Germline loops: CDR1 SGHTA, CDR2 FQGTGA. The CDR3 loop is CASSRGTSGEFTDTQYF. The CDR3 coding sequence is TGTGCCAGCAGCCGGGGGACTAGCGGGGAATTCACAGATACGCAGTATTTT.

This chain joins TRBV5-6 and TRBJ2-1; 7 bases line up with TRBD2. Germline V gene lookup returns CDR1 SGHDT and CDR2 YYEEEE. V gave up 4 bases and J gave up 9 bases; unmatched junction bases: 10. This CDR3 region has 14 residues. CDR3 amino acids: CASSPIRLAGEQFF. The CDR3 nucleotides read TGTGCCAGCAGCCCAATTAGACTAGCAGGTGAGCAGTTCTTC.

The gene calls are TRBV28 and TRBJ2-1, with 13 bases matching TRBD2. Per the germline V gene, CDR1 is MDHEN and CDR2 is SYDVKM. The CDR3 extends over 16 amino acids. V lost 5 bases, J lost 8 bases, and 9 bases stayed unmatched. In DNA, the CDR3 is TGTGCCAGCAGTCCCATAGGACTAGCGGGAGACTATGAGCAGTTCTTC. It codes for CASSPIGLAGDYEQFF.

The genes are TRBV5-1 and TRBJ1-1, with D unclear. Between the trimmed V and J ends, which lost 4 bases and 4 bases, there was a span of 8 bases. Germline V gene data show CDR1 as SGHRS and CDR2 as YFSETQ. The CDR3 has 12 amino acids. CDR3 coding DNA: TGCGCCAGCAGCGGGGAGGGCACTGAAGCTTTCTTT. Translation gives CASSGEGTEAFF. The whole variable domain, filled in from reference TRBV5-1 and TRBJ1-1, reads KAGVTQTPRYLIKTRGQQVTLSCSPISGHRSVSWYQQTPGQGLQFLFEYFSETQRNKGNFPGRFSGRQFSNSRSEMNVSTLELGDSALYLCASSGEGTEAFFGQGTRLTVV.

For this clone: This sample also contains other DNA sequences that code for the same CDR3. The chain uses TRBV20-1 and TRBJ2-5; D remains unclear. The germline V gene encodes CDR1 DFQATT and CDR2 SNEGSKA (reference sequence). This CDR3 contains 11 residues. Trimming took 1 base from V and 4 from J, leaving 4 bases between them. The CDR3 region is CSARVRETQYF. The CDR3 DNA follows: TGCAGTGCTAGAGTGCGAGAGACCCAGTACTTC.

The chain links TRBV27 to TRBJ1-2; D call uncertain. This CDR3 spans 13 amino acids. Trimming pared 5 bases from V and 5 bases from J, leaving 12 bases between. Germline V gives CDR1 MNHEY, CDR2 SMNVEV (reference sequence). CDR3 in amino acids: CASSIRVGYGYTF. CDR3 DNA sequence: TGTGCCAGCAGTATTAGGGTAGGATATGGCTACACCTTC.

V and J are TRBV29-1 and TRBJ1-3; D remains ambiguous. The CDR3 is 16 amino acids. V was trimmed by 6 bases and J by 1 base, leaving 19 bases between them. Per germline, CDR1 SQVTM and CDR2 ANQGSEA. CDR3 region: CSVRTANASSGNTIYF. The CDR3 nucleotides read TGCAGCGTCCGGACGGCCAATGCTTCGTCTGGAAACACCATATATTTT.

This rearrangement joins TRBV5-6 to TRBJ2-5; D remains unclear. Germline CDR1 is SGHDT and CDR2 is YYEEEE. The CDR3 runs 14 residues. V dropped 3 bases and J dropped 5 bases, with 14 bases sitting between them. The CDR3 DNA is TGTGCCAGCAGCTCGCCGACCCTGGGGGAGACCCAGTACTTC. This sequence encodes CASSSPTLGETQYF.

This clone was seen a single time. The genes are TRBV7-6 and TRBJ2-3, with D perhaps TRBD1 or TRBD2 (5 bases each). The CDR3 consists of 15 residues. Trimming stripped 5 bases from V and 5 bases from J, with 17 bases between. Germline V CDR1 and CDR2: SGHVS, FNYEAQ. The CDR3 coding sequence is TGTGCCAGCAGCCCGAGAACCGGGACCCAAGATACGCAGTATTTT. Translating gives CASSPRTGTQDTQYF. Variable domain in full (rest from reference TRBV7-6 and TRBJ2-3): GAGVSQSPRYKVTKRGQDVALRCDPISGHVSLYWYRQALGQGPEFLTYFNYEAQQDKSGLPNDRFSAERPEGSISTLTIQRTEQRDSAMYRCASSPRTGTQDTQYFGPGTRLTVL.

CDR3 loop: CASSSPQEGQIRPQHF. The DNA for the CDR3 is TGTGCCAGCAGCTCCCCCCAAGAGGGGCAAATTCGGCCCCAGCATTTT. The rearrangement joins TRBV7-4 to TRBJ1-5; D is possibly TRBD1 (5 bases). Germline V gene sequence: CDR1 SGHVT, CDR2 SQSDAQ. V dropped 4 bases and J dropped 9 bases, with 22 bases sitting between them. The CDR3 totals 16 residues.

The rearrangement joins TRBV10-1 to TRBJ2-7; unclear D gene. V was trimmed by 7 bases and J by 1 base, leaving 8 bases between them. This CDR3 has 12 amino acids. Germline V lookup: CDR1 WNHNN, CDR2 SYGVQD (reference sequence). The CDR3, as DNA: TGCGCCAGCAAATTCATATCCTACGAGCAGTACTTC. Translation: CASKFISYEQYF.

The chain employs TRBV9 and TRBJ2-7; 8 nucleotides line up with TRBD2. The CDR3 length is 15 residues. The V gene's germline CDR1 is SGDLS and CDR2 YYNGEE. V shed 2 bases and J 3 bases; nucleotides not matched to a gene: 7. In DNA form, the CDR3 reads TGTGCCAGCAGCGTCAGCGGGAGCGACATCTACGAGCAGTACTTC. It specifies CASSVSGSDIYEQYF.

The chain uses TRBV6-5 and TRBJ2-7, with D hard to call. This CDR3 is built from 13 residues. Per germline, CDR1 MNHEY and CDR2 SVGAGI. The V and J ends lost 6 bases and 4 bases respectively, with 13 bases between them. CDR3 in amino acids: CASSPRSLYEQYF. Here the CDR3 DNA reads TGTGCCAGCAGCCCACGGAGCCTTTACGAGCAGTACTTC.

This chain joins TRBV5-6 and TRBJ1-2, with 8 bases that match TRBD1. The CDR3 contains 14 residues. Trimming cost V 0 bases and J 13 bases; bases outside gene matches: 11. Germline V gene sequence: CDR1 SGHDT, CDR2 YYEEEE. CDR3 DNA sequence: TGTGCCAGCAGCTTGGGGGGACAGGAGGAATGGGGCACCTTC. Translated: CASSLGGQEEWGTF. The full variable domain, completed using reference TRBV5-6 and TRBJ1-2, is DAGVTQSPTHLIKTRGQQVTLRCSPKSGHDTVSWYQQALGQGPQFIFQYYEEEERQRGNFPDRFSGHQFPNYSSELNVNALLLGDSALYLCASSLGGQEEWGTFGSGTRLTVV.

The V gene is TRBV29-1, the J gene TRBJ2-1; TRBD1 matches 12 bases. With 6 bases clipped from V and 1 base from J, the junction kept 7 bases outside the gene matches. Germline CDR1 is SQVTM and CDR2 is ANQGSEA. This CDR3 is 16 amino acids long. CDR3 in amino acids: CSVRDRGRSSYNEQFF. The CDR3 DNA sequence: TGCAGCGTGCGGGACAGGGGGCGGTCGTCCTACAATGAGCAGTTCTTC.